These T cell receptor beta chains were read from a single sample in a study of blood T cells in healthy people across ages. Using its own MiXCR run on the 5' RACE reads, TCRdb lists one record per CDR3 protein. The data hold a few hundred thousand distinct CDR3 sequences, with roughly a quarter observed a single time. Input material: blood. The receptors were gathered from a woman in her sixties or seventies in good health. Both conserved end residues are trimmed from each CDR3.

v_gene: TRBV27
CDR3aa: ASRGTRAGEQF

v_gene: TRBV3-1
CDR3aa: ASSPRTGGVETQY

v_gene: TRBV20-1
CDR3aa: SAQDRGTETQY

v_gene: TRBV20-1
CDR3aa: SARGLRGWKF

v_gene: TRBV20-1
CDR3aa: SARVLGAKETQY

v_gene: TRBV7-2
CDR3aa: ASSLKGVREKLF

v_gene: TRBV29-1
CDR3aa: SVLTGADTQY

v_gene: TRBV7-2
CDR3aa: ASSLGLGQTYEQY

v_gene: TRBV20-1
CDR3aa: SARGKETQY

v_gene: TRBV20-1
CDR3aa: SARDGSYEQY

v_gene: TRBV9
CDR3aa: ASSVARQGNTIY

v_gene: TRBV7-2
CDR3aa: ASSLLSLANTGELF

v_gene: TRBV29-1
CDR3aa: SVGGPGQDNGYT

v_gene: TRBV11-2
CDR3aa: ASSFQMNSPQY

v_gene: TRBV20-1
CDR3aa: SAQTGSSTQPQH

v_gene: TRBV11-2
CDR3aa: ASNNEGRLNNEQF

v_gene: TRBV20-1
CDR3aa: SAAEPSGKTEQF

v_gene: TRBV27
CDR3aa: ASSRPGGNTEAF

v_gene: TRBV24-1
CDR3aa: ATSGGRARLETQY

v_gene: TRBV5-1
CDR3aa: ASSLAVGRGTYEQY

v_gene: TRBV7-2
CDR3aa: ASSLKRESEAF

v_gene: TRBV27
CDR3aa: ASSLTGLTYEQY

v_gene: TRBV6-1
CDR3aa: ASSENGYEQY

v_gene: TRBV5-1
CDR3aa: ASSLIPSGGIYGYT

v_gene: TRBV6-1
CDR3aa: ASSETPANSPLH

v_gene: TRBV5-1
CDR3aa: ASSLAEGTGEAF

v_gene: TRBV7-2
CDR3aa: ASSFRPTGQGTLNTEAF